Presented here are 32 T cell receptor beta chains from one specimen sequenced in a study of blood T cell repertoires in COVID-19. Assay used: immunoSEQ multiplex PCR; TCRdb lists only in-frame clones, some missing. The sample consists of about 90,000 clones, 91% of them appearing once. Sample: peripheral blood. The receptors here all came from a human donor with active COVID-19. The donor label of this sample is uncertain.

The chain is built from TRBV9 and TRBJ2-3; TRBD1 matches 8 bases. In germline, CDR1 is SGDLS, CDR2 YYNGEE. There are 13 residues in the CDR3. V lost 6 bases and J lost 4; bases outside the gene matches: 4. CDR3 DNA sequence: TGTGCCAGCATGGGACAGGAGGCAGATACGCAGTATTTT. Encoded protein: CASMGQEADTQYF.

V and J are TRBV5-1 and TRBJ2-7; tentatively, D is TRBD1 (6 bases). V lost 3 bases, J lost 1 base, and 11 bases lay in between. The CDR3 loop spans 14 amino acids. Germline V gene lookup returns CDR1 SGHRS and CDR2 YFSETQ. The CDR3 loop reads CASSWAGASYEQYF. Here the CDR3 DNA reads TGCGCCAGCAGCTGGGCAGGGGCTTCCTACGAGCAGTACTTC.

The rearrangement links TRBV28 to TRBJ1-6; 7 nucleotides agree with TRBD1. The V segment lost 0 bases and the J segment 4 bases; nucleotides outside the gene matches: 0. Germline V CDR1 and CDR2: MDHEN, SYDVKM. The CDR3 is 15 amino acids. The CDR3 loop reads CASSLWGQYNSPLHF. The CDR3 region has the DNA TGTGCCAGCAGTTTATGGGGACAGTATAATTCACCCCTCCACTTT.

The rearrangement uses TRBV5-1 and TRBJ1-6; D unresolved. Trimming shortened V by 1 base and J by 4 bases, and 12 bases separated the two germline ends. The germline V gene has CDR1 SGHRS and CDR2 YFSETQ. The CDR3 is 16 residues long. This chain's CDR3 is CASSLSGESYNSPLHF. CDR3 bases: TGCGCCAGCAGCTTGAGCGGAGAATCTTATAATTCACCCCTCCACTTT. The variable domain in full, with the rest retrieved from reference TRBV5-1 and TRBJ1-6, is KAGVTQTPRYLIKTRGQQVTLSCSPISGHRSVSWYQQTPGQGLQFLFEYFSETQRNKGNFPGRFSGRQFSNSRSEMNVSTLELGDSALYLCASSLSGESYNSPLHFGNGTRLTVT.

This chain links TRBV7-3 with TRBJ2-5; D remains ambiguous. The CDR3 is 13 residues long. The V and J ends lost 2 bases and 2 bases respectively, with 6 bases between them. CDR1 and CDR2 from the germline V gene are SGHTA and FQGTGA. DNA for the CDR3: TGTGCCAGCAGCTTAGTGGCTCAAGAGACCCAGTACTTC. Translated, it gives CASSLVAQETQYF.

The chain joins TRBV4-3 to TRBJ2-3, with 7 bases that match TRBD2. The CDR3 contains 20 residues. Germline CDR1 is LGHNA and CDR2 is YSLEER. The V gene end was trimmed by 3 bases and the J gene end by 4 bases; junction bases not matched to a gene: 22. This CDR3 reads CASSQTDRIGSGDLPDTQYF. CDR3 nucleotide sequence: TGCGCCAGCAGCCAGACCGACAGAATCGGAAGCGGGGACCTCCCAGATACGCAGTATTTT.

The rearrangement uses TRBV7-3 and TRBJ2-1, with 10 bases identical to TRBD2. V dropped 0 bases and J dropped 9; count of bases not matched to a gene: 14. The length of the CDR3 is 18 residues. Germline lookup yields CDR1 SGHTA and CDR2 FQGTGA. The CDR3 DNA reads TGTGCCAGCAGCTTAACTATCGCTAGCGGGGGCCCTGACGGTGAGCAGTTCTTC. Amino acid sequence: CASSLTIASGGPDGEQFF.

This chain joins TRBV7-3 and TRBJ2-7; 12 bases map to TRBD2. CDR1 is SGHTA and CDR2 is FQGTGA in the germline V gene. The CDR3 totals 15 residues. Trimming cost V 5 bases and J 3 bases; bases outside gene matches: 5. CDR3 amino acids: CASSVASGGDYEQYF. The DNA for the CDR3 is TGTGCCAGCAGCGTCGCTAGCGGGGGGGACTACGAGCAGTACTTC.

V usage is TRBV7-2 and J usage is TRBJ2-7; 10 bases map to TRBD1. This CDR3 region has 15 residues. V trimming: 1 base; J trimming: 4 bases; junction bases outside the gene matches: 4. Per the germline V gene, CDR1 is SGHTA and CDR2 is FQGNSA. This CDR3 reads CASSLVGQGSYEQYF. CDR3 coding DNA: TGTGCCAGCAGCTTAGTGGGACAGGGGTCTTACGAGCAGTACTTC. The full variable domain, rest sourced from reference TRBV7-2 and TRBJ2-7, is GAGVSQSPSNKVTEKGKDVELRCDPISGHTALYWYRQSLGQGLEFLIYFQGNSAPDKSGLPSDRFSAERTGGSVSTLTIQRTQQEDSAVYLCASSLVGQGSYEQYFGPGTRLTVT.

This clone was recorded many times. V gene TRBV6-6 combines with J gene TRBJ1-2; D may be TRBD1 (6 bases). The CDR3 loop spans 15 amino acids. Germline CDR1 is MNHNY and CDR2 is SVGAGI (reference sequence). V lost 5 bases and J lost 6, with 19 bases in between. CDR3 loop: CASSPRAGDLDGYTF. CDR3 nucleotide sequence: TGTGCCAGCAGTCCCCGGGCAGGGGATTTAGATGGCTACACCTTC.

The chain has TRBV18 and TRBJ2-7, with D possibly matching TRBD1 (5 bases). Germline CDR1 KGHSH, CDR2 LQKENI. The CDR3 is 14 amino acids. V was pared by 3 bases and J by 4 bases, with 13 bases between. The CDR3 spells CASSPAATVYEQYF. The DNA of the CDR3 is TGTGCCAGCTCACCTGCAGCGACAGTATACGAGCAGTACTTC.

The gene calls are TRBV5-4 and TRBJ1-2, with D unresolved. Germline-derived CDR1 and CDR2 are SGHNT and YYREEE (reference sequence). The V and J ends lost 5 bases and 3 bases respectively, with 14 bases between them. This CDR3 region has 14 residues. This CDR3 reads CASRTEPQDYGYTF. The CDR3 DNA sequence: TGTGCCAGCAGAACTGAGCCCCAGGACTATGGCTACACCTTC.

This clone was detected once. The chain uses TRBV5-1 and TRBJ2-3; the match to TRBD2 covers 9 bases. Germline lookup yields CDR1 SGHRS and CDR2 YFSETQ. The CDR3 totals 17 residues. After removal of 2 bases from V and 0 bases from J, the junction contained 7 bases not matched to a gene. The CDR3 loop is CASSFVGGGASTDTQYF. The CDR3 DNA is TGCGCCAGCAGCTTCGTTGGCGGGGGGGCTAGCACAGATACGCAGTATTTT.

The gene calls are TRBV5-1 and TRBJ2-2; D not resolved. V lost 7 bases, J lost 0 bases, and 4 bases lay in between. This CDR3 comprises 12 residues. CDR1 and CDR2 from the germline V gene are SGHRS and YFSETQ. The CDR3 DNA reads as TGCGCCAGCTACACGAACACCGGGGAGCTGTTTTTT. Protein product: CASYTNTGELFF.

The chain recombines TRBV6-1 with TRBJ1-2, with D perhaps matching TRBD1 (6 bases). CDR1 and CDR2 from the germline V gene are MNHNS and SASEGT. The ends were cut back, 2 bases at V and 8 bases at J, with 12 bases in the middle. CDR3 size: 13 residues. The DNA for the CDR3 is TGTGCCAGCAGTGAAAGGGGGACCTCGGGCTACACCTTC. This translates into CASSERGTSGYTF.

V and J are TRBV19 and TRBJ1-1; 9 nucleotides match TRBD1. The V and J ends lost 8 bases and 3 bases, in that order; junction bases with no gene match: 7. The CDR3 is 14 residues long. Germline-derived CDR1 and CDR2 are LNHDA and SQIVND (reference sequence). The CDR3 reads CASHTGGTYTEAFF. The CDR3 coding sequence is TGTGCCAGTCATACAGGGGGCACGTACACTGAAGCTTTCTTT.

This clone was observed a handful of times. The chain is built from TRBV5-1 and TRBJ1-2, with D possibly being TRBD1 (5 bases). Germline assignment: CDR1 SGHRS and CDR2 YFSETQ. V lost 4 bases and J lost 2, with 12 bases in between. The length of the CDR3 is 14 residues. CDR3: CASSQGGVNYGYTF. DNA for the CDR3: TGCGCCAGCAGCCAGGGAGGGGTCAACTATGGCTACACCTTC.

The chain carries TRBV5-6 and TRBJ1-2, with D possibly matching TRBD1 (6 bases). There are 16 residues in the CDR3. The germline gives CDR1 SGHDT, CDR2 YYEEEE. The V gene lost 0 bases and the J gene lost 8 bases, with 20 bases spanning the gap. CDR3 region: CASSLGGRDPFGGYTF. CDR3 bases: TGTGCCAGCAGCTTGGGGGGGCGAGATCCCTTCGGGGGCTACACCTTC.

This clone was recorded only once. The chain carries TRBV7-6 and TRBJ2-1; 11 bases map to TRBD2. V lost 4 bases and J lost 12; bases outside the gene matches: 11. CDR1 and CDR2 (germline): SGHVS, FNYEAQ. This CDR3 spans 15 amino acids. DNA for the CDR3: TGTGCCAGCAGCTGGGAATCGGGACTAGCGGTGGTGCAGTTCTTC. It specifies CASSWESGLAVVQFF.

The J gene is TRBJ1-5, the V gene TRBV6-1; possibly TRBD1 for D (6 bases). Between the trimmed V and J ends, which lost 2 bases and 4 bases, there was a span of 12 bases. Germline V gene sequence: CDR1 MNHNS, CDR2 SASEGT. This CDR3 region has 15 residues. The CDR3, as DNA: TGTGCCAGCAGTGAAATGGGGGGGCCTAATCAGCCCCAGCATTTT. Protein product: CASSEMGGPNQPQHF.

V and J are TRBV6-5 and TRBJ1-6; 7 positions agree with TRBD1. Germline values: CDR1 MNHEY, CDR2 SVGAGI. The junction had 6 bases not matched to a gene; V was cut back by 1 base and J by 9 bases. CDR3 length equals 15 residues. CDR3 protein: CASSYFPGQISPLHF. CDR3 DNA: TGTGCCAGCAGTTACTTTCCGGGACAGATTTCACCCCTCCACTTT.

This chain links TRBV6-5 with TRBJ2-5; D is uncertain. The CDR3 runs to 14 residues. V lost 7 bases and J 5 bases, leaving 17 bases between the germline ends. Germline V lookup: CDR1 MNHEY, CDR2 SVGAGI. The CDR3 region is CASNRQVFTETQYF. In DNA, the CDR3 is TGTGCCAGCAACCGACAAGTATTTACGGAGACCCAGTACTTC.

J is TRBJ1-2 and V is TRBV7-2, with 8 bases aligning to TRBD1. V shed 5 bases and J 2 bases; nucleotides not matched to a gene: 4. The CDR3 is made up of 14 amino acids. Looked up from germline, CDR1 is SGHTA and CDR2 is FQGNSA. The CDR3 nucleotides read TGTGCCAGCAGCACTCAGGGGGCAAACTATGGCTACACCTTC. It encodes CASSTQGANYGYTF. Filled out from reference TRBV7-2 and TRBJ1-2, the complete variable domain reads GAGVSQSPSNKVTEKGKDVELRCDPISGHTALYWYRQSLGQGLEFLIYFQGNSAPDKSGLPSDRFSAERTGGSVSTLTIQRTQQEDSAVYLCASSTQGANYGYTFGSGTRLTVV.

The gene calls are TRBV18 and TRBJ2-7; the match to TRBD1 covers 10 bases. Germline V lookup: CDR1 KGHSH, CDR2 LQKENI. V lost 3 bases and J lost 1; bases outside the gene matches: 6. The length of the CDR3 is 16 residues. CDR3 coding DNA: TGTGCCAGCTCACCTCCGACGGGACAGGGGTCCTACGAGCAGTACTTC. It translates to CASSPPTGQGSYEQYF. Full variable domain (missing parts from reference TRBV18 and TRBJ2-7): NAGVMQNPRHLVRRRGQEARLRCSPMKGHSHVYWYRQLPEEGLKFMVYLQKENIIDESGMPKERFSAEFPKEGPSILRIQQVVRGDSAAYFCASSPPTGQGSYEQYFGPGTRLTVT.

The chain uses TRBV6-6 and TRBJ2-5, with D uncertain. Trimming pared 0 bases from V and 5 bases from J, leaving 4 bases between. The CDR3 is 12 residues long. CDR1 is MNHNY, CDR2 SVGAGI, per germline (reference sequence). CDR3 sequence reads: CASSYSGETQYF. The CDR3 region has the DNA TGTGCCAGCAGTTACTCCGGGGAGACCCAGTACTTC.

V and J are TRBV27 and TRBJ1-1; D may be TRBD1 (6 bases). This CDR3 region has 13 residues. The V gene's germline CDR1 is MNHEY and CDR2 SMNVEV (reference sequence). With 2 bases removed from V and 8 bases from J, the gap between germline ends came to 12 bases. Here the CDR3 reads CASSLTRGSEAFF. Here the CDR3 DNA reads TGTGCCAGCAGTTTAACCAGGGGAAGCGAAGCTTTCTTT.

This clone was found once. The chain employs TRBV3-1 (or the pseudogene TRBV3-2) and TRBJ2-3; 10 bases line up with TRBD1. The V gene end was trimmed by 4 bases and the J gene end by 1 base; junction bases not matched to a gene: 5. The germline CDR1 and CDR2 sequences are LGHDT and YNNKEL (reference sequence). The CDR3 has 16 amino acids. In DNA, the CDR3 is TGTGCCAGCAGCCGGGCCGGGACAGGGGGCACAGATACGCAGTATTTT. Translating it yields CASSRAGTGGTDTQYF.

The chain has TRBV4-1 and TRBJ1-1, with 7 bases lining up with TRBD1. This CDR3 contains 15 residues. Germline V gives CDR1 MGHRA, CDR2 YSYEKL. The V and J ends lost 6 bases and 0 bases, in that order; junction bases with no gene match: 7. This CDR3 reads CASRQGPLLNTEAFF. CDR3 coding DNA: TGCGCCAGCAGACAGGGGCCCCTACTGAACACTGAAGCTTTCTTT.

The rearrangement uses TRBV7-6 and TRBJ1-1; D is ambiguous. V was cut by 5 bases and J by 2 bases, with 18 bases left in between. This CDR3 region has 16 residues. Germline loops: CDR1 SGHVS, CDR2 FNYEAQ. CDR3 amino acids: CASSLSNSLLNTEAFF. The CDR3, as DNA: TGTGCCAGCAGCCTTTCAAACTCTTTACTAAACACTGAAGCTTTCTTT.

The chain recombines TRBV5-1 with TRBJ1-3; D gene ambiguous. The CDR3 loop spans 13 amino acids. V shed 8 bases and J shed 0 bases, with 9 bases lying between them. Germline assignment: CDR1 SGHRS and CDR2 YFSETQ. The CDR3 DNA sequence: TGCGCCAGTACCCTGAGCTCTGGAAACACCATATATTTT. Translating it yields CASTLSSGNTIYF.

This clone showed up just once. This sequence joins TRBV2 and TRBJ2-5; maybe TRBD1 (5 bases). The V gene lost 6 bases and the J gene lost 2 bases, with 13 bases spanning the gap. The length of the CDR3 is 14 residues. Per germline, CDR1 SNHLY and CDR2 FYNNEI. DNA of the CDR3: TGTGCCAGCAGCAACCGACAGCCGCAAGAGACCCAGTACTTC. It is translated as CASSNRQPQETQYF.

V gene TRBV19 combines with J gene TRBJ1-1; D is unresolved. This CDR3 region has 14 residues. In germline, CDR1 is LNHDA, CDR2 SQIVND (reference sequence). V gave up 5 bases and J gave up 1 base, with 11 bases separating them. The CDR3 loop reads CASSLRTGNTEAFF. The DNA of the CDR3 is TGTGCCAGTAGTCTGAGAACGGGGAACACTGAAGCTTTCTTT.